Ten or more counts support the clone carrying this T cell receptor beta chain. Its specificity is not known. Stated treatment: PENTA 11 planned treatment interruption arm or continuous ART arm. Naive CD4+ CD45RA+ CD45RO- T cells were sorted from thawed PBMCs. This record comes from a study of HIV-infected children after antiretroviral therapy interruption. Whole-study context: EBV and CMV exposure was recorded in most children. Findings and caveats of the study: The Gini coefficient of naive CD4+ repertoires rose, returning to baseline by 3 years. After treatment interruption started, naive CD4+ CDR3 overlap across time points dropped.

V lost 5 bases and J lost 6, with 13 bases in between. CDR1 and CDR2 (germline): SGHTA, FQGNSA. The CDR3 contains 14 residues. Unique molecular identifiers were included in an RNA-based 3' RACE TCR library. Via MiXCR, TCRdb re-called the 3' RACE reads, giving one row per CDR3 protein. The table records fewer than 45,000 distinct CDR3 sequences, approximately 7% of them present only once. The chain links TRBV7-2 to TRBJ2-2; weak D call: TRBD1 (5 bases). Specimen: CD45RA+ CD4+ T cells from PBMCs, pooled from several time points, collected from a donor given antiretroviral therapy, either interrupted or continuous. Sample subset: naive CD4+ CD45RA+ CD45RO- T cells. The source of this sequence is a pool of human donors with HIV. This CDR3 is CASSPPNRPGELFF. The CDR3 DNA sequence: TGTGCCAGCAGCCCCCCGAACAGGCCCGGGGAGCTGTTTTTT.